Each of the 27 T cell receptor beta chains below was sequenced from the same sample in a study of blood T cells in healthy people across ages. Primers used in a second PCR of about 7 to 11 cycles were a sample-barcoded 5' primer and a J-beta primer mix. One entry per CDR3 protein results from TCRdb running MiXCR on the 5' RACE reads. The data hold hundreds of thousands of distinct CDR3 sequences, with more than 40% observed a single time. Sequencing input: blood. The receptors were sampled from a man between 60 and 75 years old in good health.

This clonotype was detected only a few times. The chain is built from TRBV7-8 and TRBJ2-5, with D possibly matching TRBD2 (5 bases). Per the germline V gene, CDR1 is SGHVS and CDR2 is FQNEAQ. The ends were cut back, 3 bases at V and 11 bases at J, with 28 bases in the middle. The CDR3 length is 17 residues. CDR3 bases: TGTGCCAGCAGCTTTAAACTAGGCGTGCCAGTTGGCAATGAGCAGTACTTC. It translates to CASSFKLGVPVGNEQYF.

In this sample, this clonotype turned up a few times. The rearrangement joins TRBV13 to TRBJ2-7, with unresolved D. Germline V lookup: CDR1 PRHDT, CDR2 FYEKMQ (reference sequence). The ends were cut back, 5 bases at V and 2 bases at J, with 10 bases in the middle. The CDR3 runs to 13 residues. The CDR3 loop reads CASSPLVTYEQYF. The CDR3 nucleotides are TGTGCCAGCAGCCCCCTGGTTACCTACGAGCAGTACTTC.

The chain combines TRBV20-1 with TRBJ1-2; 9 positions agree with TRBD1. The CDR3 has 15 residues. The germline V gene encodes CDR1 DFQATT and CDR2 SNEGSKA (reference sequence). Trimming cost V 6 bases and J 2 bases; bases outside gene matches: 10. CDR3 nucleotide sequence: TGCAGTGCGGGTAGGACAGGGGTGAAGAACTATGGCTACACCTTC. The encoded protein is CSAGRTGVKNYGYTF.

The chain links TRBV9 to TRBJ2-5, with D hard to call. The CDR3 has 14 amino acids. V lost 3 bases and J lost 1, with 10 bases in between. CDR1 and CDR2 from the germline V gene are SGDLS and YYNGEE. In DNA, the CDR3 is TGTGCCAGCAGCGCCGACCTGTTCCAAGAGACCCAGTACTTC. Translation gives CASSADLFQETQYF.

This clonotype was counted at least ten times. CDR3 loop: CASSYSALGPLQETQYF. In DNA, the CDR3 is TGTGCCAGCAGTTACTCGGCTTTGGGCCCCCTCCAAGAGACCCAGTACTTC. The V call is TRBV6-6, the J call TRBJ2-5, with D uncertain. CDR1 is MNHNY, CDR2 SVGAGI, per germline (reference sequence). V shed 0 bases and J shed 1 base, with 15 bases lying between them. The length of the CDR3 is 17 residues.

V and J are TRBV5-1 and TRBJ2-3; 9 nucleotides line up with TRBD2. The CDR3 is made up of 13 amino acids. J was trimmed by 10 bases and V by 4 bases; bases with no gene match: 7. In germline, CDR1 is SGHRS, CDR2 YFSETQ. CDR3 protein: CASSAGLAEAQYF. The CDR3 coding sequence is TGCGCCAGCAGCGCGGGACTAGCCGAGGCGCAGTATTTT. The full variable domain, in which reference TRBV5-1 and TRBJ2-3 provide the parts outside the CDR3, is KAGVTQTPRYLIKTRGQQVTLSCSPISGHRSVSWYQQTPGQGLQFLFEYFSETQRNKGNFPGRFSGRQFSNSRSEMNVSTLELGDSALYLCASSAGLAEAQYFGPGTRLTVL.

This clonotype was observed a handful of times. This rearrangement joins TRBV12-5 to TRBJ1-2, with 7 nucleotides matching TRBD1. Germline values: CDR1 LGHNT, CDR2 FRNRAP. Trimming took 2 bases from V and 4 from J; bases not matched to a gene: 7. The CDR3 spans 15 residues. The CDR3 sequence is CASGLPPHRGYGYTF. As DNA, the CDR3 is TGTGCTAGTGGTTTGCCCCCGCACAGGGGCTATGGCTACACCTTC.

The chain has TRBV6-5 and TRBJ1-2; no reliable D call. The CDR3 is made up of 13 amino acids. V was shortened by 4 bases and J by 8 bases, with 14 bases between the two germline ends. Germline CDR1 MNHEY, CDR2 SVGAGI. CDR3 in DNA: TGTGCCAGCAGTTCCTCTTGGCAGTCCGGCTACACCTTC. The encoded protein is CASSSSWQSGYTF.

V is TRBV4-3 and J is TRBJ1-6, with a possible D match to TRBD1 (6 bases). V was trimmed by 1 base and J by 7 bases, leaving 14 bases between them. Germline CDR1 is LGHNA and CDR2 is YSLEER. CDR3 size: 16 residues. CDR3 nucleotides: TGCGCCAGCAGCCAAGCCAACAGGGTAGGCAATTCACCCCTCCACTTT. Translation: CASSQANRVGNSPLHF.

This clonotype was counted once. The chain carries TRBV20-1 and TRBJ2-4; 7 nucleotides match TRBD1. Losses at the gene ends were 6 bases for V and 7 bases for J; bases not matched to a gene: 6. CDR3 size: 12 residues. CDR1 DFQATT and CDR2 SNEGSKA come from the germline V gene (reference sequence). CDR3 sequence: CSARQGTNIQYF. In nucleotides, the CDR3 is TGCAGTGCGAGACAGGGAACGAACATTCAGTACTTC.

The chain couples TRBV6-2 or TRBV6-3 to TRBJ2-7, with 10 bases identical to TRBD1. Looked up from germline, CDR1 is MNHEY and CDR2 is SVGEGT. After removal of 2 bases from V and 0 bases from J, the junction contained 1 base not matched to a gene. The CDR3 loop spans 15 amino acids. CDR3 coding DNA: TGTGCCAGCAGTTACGACAGGGGGCCCTCCTACGAGCAGTACTTC. Translated: CASSYDRGPSYEQYF.

As to this clonotype: A read error is possible here, since a much larger clone lies one base away. This chain links TRBV10-3 with TRBJ1-2, with a weak D call TRBD1 (5 bases). The germline V gene encodes CDR1 ENHRY and CDR2 SYGVKD. The CDR3 totals 17 residues. V lost 2 bases and J 3 bases, leaving 19 bases between the germline ends. CDR3 nucleotides: TGTGCCATCAGTGAGCGTGCCCAGGTGGGGACTGACTATGGCTACACCTTC. Its translation is CAISERAQVGTDYGYTF.

V usage is TRBV2 and J usage is TRBJ2-5, with 7 bases matching TRBD1. CDR1 and CDR2 (germline): SNHLY, FYNNEI. This CDR3 has 13 amino acids. Trimming took 6 bases from V and 5 from J; bases not matched to a gene: 6. CDR3 nucleotide sequence: TGTGCCAGCAGCGACAGGGCTCGGGAGACCCAGTACTTC. It is translated as CASSDRARETQYF.

The V and J genes are TRBV4-3 and TRBJ2-1; TRBD2 is a possible D gene (7 bases). The V end lost 0 bases, the J end lost 7 bases, and 16 bases lay between the germline ends. The V gene's germline CDR1 is LGHNA and CDR2 YSLEER. The CDR3 contains 16 residues. The DNA for the CDR3 is TGCGCCAGCAGCCAAGATCATAGGGGGGGGAGAAATGAGCAGTTCTTC. This gives the protein CASSQDHRGGRNEQFF.

Notes on this clonotype: It may be a read error: a sequence one base away is much more abundant. For the CDR3, the DNA is TGCGCCAGCAGCCAAGACGGGACACTTAGGGGAGAGACCCAGTACTTC. It is translated as CASSQDGTLRGETQYF. The genes are TRBV4-1 and TRBJ2-4; weak D call: TRBD1 (6 bases). The DNA end is more similar to TRBJ2-5, so the J call may be wrong. Looked up from germline, CDR1 is MGHRA and CDR2 is YSYEKL. The CDR3 sequence is 16 residues long.

The rearrangement joins TRBV7-9 to TRBJ1-6; D is undetermined. The CDR3 spans 14 residues. Germline V gene sequence: CDR1 SEHNR, CDR2 FQNEAQ (reference sequence). V was pared by 7 bases and J by 7 bases, with 14 bases between. CDR3 bases: TGTGCCAGCAACAGACTGGGCCGGAATTCACCCCTCCACTTT. Its translation: CASNRLGRNSPLHF. Complete variable domain (other parts from reference TRBV7-9 and TRBJ1-6): DTGVSQNPRHKITKRGQNVTFRCDPISEHNRLYWYRQTLGQGPEFLTYFQNEAQLEKSRLLSDRFSAERPKGSFSTLEIQRTEQGDSAMYLCASNRLGRNSPLHFGNGTRLTVT.

In this sample, this clonotype turned up a few times. The rearrangement uses TRBV10-1 and TRBJ2-1; D may be TRBD2 (5 bases). Germline V gives CDR1 WNHNN, CDR2 SYGVQD (reference sequence). The CDR3 contains 16 residues. The V end was cut by 6 bases, the J end by 0 bases, with 15 bases between. Here the CDR3 DNA reads TGCGCCAGCAGCGAAGAGCGAGGGAGCTCCTACAATGAGCAGTTCTTC. Amino acid sequence: CASSEERGSSYNEQFF.

This clonotype came up many times. The rearrangement uses TRBV7-2 and TRBJ2-3; 10 bases align to TRBD2. This CDR3 is 15 amino acids long. From germline, CDR1 is SGHTA and CDR2 FQGNSA. Germline trimming cut 5 bases from V and 3 bases from J; bases unmatched to any gene: 5. The CDR3 is CASSVSGGRTDTQYF. The CDR3 DNA reads as TGTGCCAGCAGCGTTAGCGGGGGGCGGACAGATACGCAGTATTTT.

The chain has TRBV20-1 and TRBJ2-3; 10 bases fit TRBD2. V lost 3 bases, J lost 2 bases, and 5 bases stayed unmatched. The CDR3 is 15 amino acids. Germline V gives CDR1 DFQATT, CDR2 SNEGSKA (reference sequence). The CDR3 coding sequence is TGCAGTGCTAGGCCGACTAGCGGGTTCACAGATACGCAGTATTTT. This sequence encodes CSARPTSGFTDTQYF.

The chain is built from TRBV18 and TRBJ2-6; tentative D call: TRBD2 (5 bases). The CDR3 is made up of 15 amino acids. Germline values: CDR1 KGHSH, CDR2 LQKENI. V was pared by 3 bases and J by 3 bases, with 9 bases between. For the CDR3, the DNA is TGTGCCAGCTCACCCAGTGAGGGTGGGGCCAACGTCCTGACTTTC. Amino acid sequence: CASSPSEGGANVLTF.

Only a few counts were recorded for this clonotype. V is TRBV20-1 and J is TRBJ1-4, with TRBD1 matching over 8 bases. This CDR3 has 14 amino acids. CDR1 and CDR2 from the germline V gene are DFQATT and SNEGSKA (reference sequence). Trimming removed 2 bases from V and 7 bases from J; junction bases left unmatched: 6. The CDR3 DNA reads TGCAGTGCTAGACCACAGGGGGGTAGTGAAAAACTGTTTTTT. Protein sequence: CSARPQGGSEKLFF.

The J gene is TRBJ2-7, the V gene TRBV9; D is possibly TRBD2 (5 bases). The J call could be wrong; TRBJ2-5 is a better fit for the DNA end. Germline loops: CDR1 SGDLS, CDR2 YYNGEE. The CDR3 contains 15 residues. CDR3 nucleotides: TGTGCCAGCAGCGTAGGCCATCCGGGGTCAGAGACCCAGTACTTC. It yields the protein CASSVGHPGSETQYF.

The sample holds a few counts of this clonotype. This chain connects TRBV4-1 to TRBJ2-5, with a weak D call TRBD1 (6 bases). CDR1 is MGHRA and CDR2 is YSYEKL in the germline V gene. V lost 1 base to trimming and J lost 5 bases, with 17 bases between them. This CDR3 region has 16 residues. The CDR3 reads CASSQGPRDKSETQYF. DNA of the CDR3: TGCGCCAGCAGCCAAGGCCCGAGGGACAAGTCGGAGACCCAGTACTTC.

In its sample, this clonotype was seen a few times. This chain connects TRBV6-2 or TRBV6-3 to TRBJ2-1; D may be TRBD2 (6 bases). The CDR3 spans 15 residues. V shed 6 bases and J shed 2 bases, with 14 bases lying between them. Germline CDR1 is MNHEY and CDR2 is SVGEGT. CDR3 protein: CASRDGGVAYNEQFF. CDR3 DNA sequence: TGTGCCAGCAGGGATGGCGGGGTAGCCTACAATGAGCAGTTCTTC.

This chain uses TRBV6-5 with TRBJ2-3; 9 bases agree with TRBD2. Germline V gives CDR1 MNHEY, CDR2 SVGAGI. Trimming at V came to 0 bases and at J to 0 bases, leaving 7 bases not matched to a gene. The CDR3 is 18 amino acids. The CDR3, as DNA: TGTGCCAGCAGTTACTCAGCTAGCGGGGCAACTAGCACAGATACGCAGTATTTT. Residues: CASSYSASGATSTDTQYF.

This clonotype came up a few times. V is TRBV15 and J is TRBJ2-5; no firm D call. V was clipped by 1 base and J by 1 base, with 7 bases between them. This CDR3 has 14 residues. Germline V CDR1 and CDR2: LNHNV, YYDKDF (reference sequence). The CDR3: CATSRGSIQETQYF. The CDR3 coding sequence is TGTGCCACCAGCAGAGGGAGTATCCAAGAGACCCAGTACTTC.

Only a few counts were recorded for this clonotype. This rearrangement joins TRBV5-1 to TRBJ2-5; D possibly corresponds to TRBD1 (6 bases). Germline V lookup: CDR1 SGHRS, CDR2 YFSETQ. The CDR3 loop spans 14 amino acids. Between the trimmed V and J ends, which lost 4 bases and 3 bases, there was a span of 13 bases. CDR3 in amino acids: CASSADSTKETQYF. The CDR3 DNA reads as TGCGCCAGCAGCGCGGACAGTACTAAAGAGACCCAGTACTTC.